A single sample gave rise to the 32 T cell receptor beta chains below, sequenced in a study of graft-versus-host responses after intestinal transplantation. Produced via immunoSEQ multiplex PCR; TCRdb's table is partial and in-frame only. The repertoire includes roughly 15,000 clones, over 50% of them detected once, and 10% to 15% sits in the top ten. Processing released intraepithelial and lamina propria lymphocytes from the graft tissue. The specimen was ileum tissue, collected 524 days after transplant. The receptors come from a human patient who received an intestinal transplant, so some T cells may come from the graft donor.

This rearrangement joins TRBV27 to TRBJ1-2; TRBD1 aligns across 9 bases. Germline CDR1 MNHEY, CDR2 SMNVEV (reference sequence). V lost 5 bases, J lost 6 bases, and 10 bases stayed unmatched. The CDR3 totals 15 residues. Written as DNA, the CDR3 is TGTGCCAGCAGTGCCGAAAACAGGGGGCGGAATGGCTACACCTTC. It codes for CASSAENRGRNGYTF.

This clone was found once. Other nucleotide sequences from this sample produce the same CDR3. The chain is built from TRBV5-1 and TRBJ2-3, with 16 bases aligning to TRBD2. Trimming cost V 4 bases and J 0 bases; bases outside gene matches: 5. The CDR3 consists of 18 residues. The germline V gene encodes CDR1 SGHRS and CDR2 YFSETQ. CDR3 loop: CASSRGTSGGASTDTQYF. In DNA, the CDR3 is TGCGCCAGCAGCCGGGGGACTAGCGGGGGGGCTAGCACAGATACGCAGTATTTT.

The V call is TRBV5-6, the J call TRBJ1-1, with 9 bases fitting TRBD1. Trimming removed 0 bases from V and 0 bases from J; junction bases left unmatched: 3. The CDR3 runs 16 residues. Germline CDR1 and CDR2: SGHDT and YYEEEE. CDR3 nucleotides: TGTGCCAGCAGCTTGGGACAGGGGGAAGTGAACACTGAAGCTTTCTTT. Residues: CASSLGQGEVNTEAFF.

The chain has TRBV9 and TRBJ2-2; tentatively, D is TRBD2 (6 bases). The CDR3 totals 16 residues. From germline, CDR1 is SGDLS and CDR2 YYNGEE. Trimming left V 3 bases short and J 0 bases short, with 12 bases between. DNA of the CDR3: TGTGCCAGCAGCGGCCTGGGAGGCACGAACACCGGGGAGCTGTTTTTT. It yields the protein CASSGLGGTNTGELFF.

The V and J genes are TRBV4-1 and TRBJ1-2; no clear D gene. The germline V gene has CDR1 MGHRA and CDR2 YSYEKL. CDR3 length: 15 residues. V shed 2 bases and J shed 3 bases, with 13 bases lying between them. This CDR3 reads CASSQTGGWDYGYTF. In DNA form, the CDR3 reads TGCGCCAGCAGCCAAACGGGAGGGTGGGACTATGGCTACACCTTC.

In DNA form, the CDR3 reads TGTGCCAGCAGGGTTAGCGGGGGGTCGTACGAGCAGTACTTC. Residues: CASRVSGGSYEQYF. The chain employs TRBV2 and TRBJ2-7; 10 bases map to TRBD2. Germline trimming cut 6 bases from V and 4 bases from J; bases unmatched to any gene: 6. This CDR3 has 14 amino acids. Germline V gene sequence: CDR1 SNHLY, CDR2 FYNNEI.

This clone was observed once. In DNA, the CDR3 is TGCGCCAGCAGCCAGGAGCAGTTTACTGGCTACACCTTC. Its translation is CASSQEQFTGYTF. The chain couples TRBV4-1 to TRBJ1-2; D gene unclear. This CDR3 has 13 residues. V was cut by 3 bases and J by 7 bases, with 12 bases left in between. CDR1 and CDR2 (germline): MGHRA, YSYEKL.

The chain is built from TRBV2 and TRBJ1-1; TRBD1 might be the D (5 bases). Germline values: CDR1 SNHLY, CDR2 FYNNEI. CDR3 length: 12 amino acids. The germline V and J ends were trimmed by 5 bases and 4 bases, with 8 bases remaining between them. The CDR3 here is CASSYRFTEAFF. CDR3 in DNA: TGTGCCAGCAGTTACAGGTTCACTGAAGCTTTCTTT. The full variable domain, completed using reference TRBV2 and TRBJ1-1, is EPEVTQTPSHQVTQMGQEVILRCVPISNHLYFYWYRQILGQKVEFLVSFYNNEISEKSEIFDDQFSVERPDGSNFTLKIRSTKLEDSAMYFCASSYRFTEAFFGQGTRLTVV.

In regard to this clone: Different DNA sequences within this sample yield the same CDR3. The chain uses TRBV6-1 and TRBJ2-7; D is possibly TRBD2 (5 bases). The ends were cut back, 8 bases at V and 2 bases at J, with 13 bases in the middle. This CDR3 has 13 amino acids. Germline lookup yields CDR1 MNHNS and CDR2 SASEGT. CDR3 loop: CASSFSGAYEQYF. The DNA for the CDR3 is TGTGCCAGCTCCTTCTCCGGGGCCTACGAGCAGTACTTC.

The V gene is TRBV10-3, the J gene TRBJ2-1; D possibly corresponds to TRBD2 (5 bases). The length of the CDR3 is 13 residues. V was cut by 6 bases and J by 7 bases, with 13 bases left in between. CDR1 and CDR2 from the germline V gene are ENHRY and SYGVKD. The CDR3 sequence is CAISGISGNEQFF. The CDR3, as DNA: TGTGCCATCAGCGGGATAAGTGGAAATGAGCAGTTCTTC.

The J gene is TRBJ2-2, the V gene TRBV14, with a weak D call TRBD2 (5 bases). The ends were cut back, 4 bases at V and 5 bases at J, with 17 bases in the middle. Germline CDR1 is SGHDN and CDR2 is FVKESK. This CDR3 has 16 amino acids. CDR3 amino acids: CASSRNFGLPTGELFF. CDR3 DNA sequence: TGTGCCAGCAGCCGAAATTTCGGACTTCCAACCGGGGAGCTGTTTTTT.

V and J are TRBV18 and TRBJ2-3; TRBD2 matches 9 bases. V lost 9 bases and J lost 0; bases outside the gene matches: 10. The germline CDR1 and CDR2 sequences are KGHSH and LQKENI. The CDR3 sequence is 16 residues long. CDR3 DNA: TGTGCCAGTTTTCAACTAGCGGGTCATAGCACAGATACGCAGTATTTT. Protein sequence: CASFQLAGHSTDTQYF.

Notes on this clone: The sample holds other DNA sequences that translate to the same CDR3. V usage is TRBV25-1 and J usage is TRBJ2-3; 7 bases line up with TRBD1. The trim removed 3 bases at V and 3 bases at J, leaving 9 bases unmatched. CDR1 is MGHDK and CDR2 is SYGVNS in the germline V gene. The CDR3 extends over 16 amino acids. The CDR3: CASSEWRQGVTDTQYF. The CDR3 DNA is TGTGCCAGCAGTGAGTGGAGGCAGGGGGTAACAGATACGCAGTATTTT. Looking up the rest from reference TRBV25-1 and TRBJ2-3 gives the full variable domain: EADIYQTPRYLVIGTGKKITLECSQTMGHDKMYWYQQDPGMELHLIHYSYGVNSTEKGDLSSESTVSRIRTEHFPLTLESARPSHTSQYLCASSEWRQGVTDTQYFGPGTRLTVL.

The chain links TRBV27 to TRBJ2-1, with a tentative D call TRBD1 (5 bases). Trimming pared 0 bases from V and 7 bases from J, leaving 7 bases between. This CDR3 is built from 13 residues. CDR1 and CDR2 (germline): MNHEY, SMNVEV (reference sequence). DNA for the CDR3: TGTGCCAGCAGTTTATCAAGGGGAAATGAGCAGTTCTTC. It codes for CASSLSRGNEQFF.

The chain joins TRBV30 to TRBJ1-3; D remains unclear. The CDR3 runs to 13 residues. The V gene's germline CDR1 is GTSNPN and CDR2 SVGIG (reference sequence). V lost 0 bases and J lost 6, with 9 bases in between. DNA of the CDR3: TGTGCCTGGAGTGTACGGAGAGAAAACACCATATATTTT. It yields the protein CAWSVRRENTIYF.

This clone was counted once. The J gene is TRBJ2-3, the V gene TRBV7-9; the match to TRBD1 covers 7 bases. The CDR3 is 14 residues long. Per germline, CDR1 SEHNR and CDR2 FQNEAQ (reference sequence). V lost 3 bases and J lost 5; bases outside the gene matches: 5. CDR3 bases: TGTGCCAGCAGCTTGGGCAGGGGGAAAGATACGCAGTATTTT. Its translation: CASSLGRGKDTQYF.

The chain employs TRBV5-4 and TRBJ1-1, with D possibly being TRBD1 (5 bases). The CDR3 length is 13 residues. The V gene lost 4 bases and the J gene lost 1 base, with 8 bases spanning the gap. From germline, CDR1 is SGHNT and CDR2 YYREEE (reference sequence). The CDR3 loop is CASSADKNTEAFF. CDR3 coding DNA: TGTGCCAGCAGCGCGGACAAGAACACTGAAGCTTTCTTT.

The table lists this clone with a few counts. The chain has TRBV7-8 and TRBJ2-6, with 7 nucleotides matching TRBD1. The CDR3 spans 16 residues. V lost 5 bases and J lost 4; bases outside the gene matches: 8. Germline V gene data show CDR1 as SGHVS and CDR2 as FQNEAQ. In DNA form, the CDR3 reads TGTGCCAGCAGCCAATATACAGGGGTAGGGGCCAACGTCCTGACTTTC. Translation gives CASSQYTGVGANVLTF.

This clone was seen a handful of times. This chain uses TRBV5-4 with TRBJ2-5; D is possibly TRBD1 (6 bases). TRBJ2-7 matches the DNA end more closely, so the J call is doubtful. This CDR3 comprises 15 residues. CDR1 and CDR2 (germline): SGHNT, YYREEE (reference sequence). CDR3 in amino acids: CASSLIRDTPYEQYF. CDR3 sequence (DNA): TGTGCCAGCAGCTTGATCCGGGACACTCCCTACGAGCAGTACTTC.

Regarding this clone: Other DNA sequences of this sample code for an identical CDR3. The rearrangement uses TRBV7-9 and TRBJ1-1; 8 bases line up with TRBD1. J lost 5 bases, V lost 4 bases, and 3 bases had no gene match. The CDR3 runs to 13 residues. Germline loops: CDR1 SEHNR, CDR2 FQNEAQ (reference sequence). In nucleotides, the CDR3 is TGTGCCAGCAGCTCGGACAGGGATACTGAAGCTTTCTTT. This codes for CASSSDRDTEAFF.

V gene TRBV4-3 combines with J gene TRBJ2-2; D is unresolved. The germline gives CDR1 LGHNA, CDR2 YSLEER. Trimming removed 0 bases from V and 2 bases from J, with 13 bases in between. The CDR3 extends over 17 amino acids. CDR3 bases: TGCGCCAGCAGCCAAGAGAGGTTAATATCCAACACCGGGGAGCTGTTTTTT. Protein product: CASSQERLISNTGELFF.

This clone was counted a few times. Other DNA sequences within the sample encode an identical CDR3. V is TRBV6-5 and J is TRBJ2-7; TRBD1 might be the D (6 bases). Trimming removed 6 bases from V and 1 base from J, with 10 bases in between. This CDR3 has 13 amino acids. CDR1 is MNHEY and CDR2 is SVGAGI in the germline V gene. CDR3 DNA: TGTGCCAGCAGCCGGACAGCTTCCTACGAGCAGTACTTC. Protein product: CASSRTASYEQYF.

This clone rates as medium-sized (0.01 to 0.1%). The chain carries TRBV4-3 and TRBJ1-2; 7 nucleotides align to TRBD1. Germline CDR1 is LGHNA and CDR2 is YSLEER. V gave up 0 bases and J gave up 4 bases; unmatched junction bases: 5. CDR3 size: 15 residues. The CDR3 nucleotides read TGCGCCAGCAGCCAAGACAGGGGGTCGGGCTATGGCTACACCTTC. Amino acid sequence: CASSQDRGSGYGYTF.

Only one count was recorded for this clone. The chain is built from TRBV7-9 and TRBJ1-2; no clear D gene. The CDR3 loop spans 15 amino acids. The V and J ends lost 1 base and 2 bases respectively, with 11 bases between them. The germline V gene has CDR1 SEHNR and CDR2 FQNEAQ (reference sequence). The CDR3 protein is CASSLVTPGNYGYTF. CDR3 DNA: TGTGCCAGCAGCTTAGTCACGCCGGGGAACTATGGCTACACCTTC.

CDR3 nucleotides: TGCGCCAGCAGCCAAGATGAGAGGTCCCGCACTGAAGCTTTCTTT. It specifies CASSQDERSRTEAFF. The genes are TRBV4-3 and TRBJ1-1; D is ambiguous. The CDR3 is 15 residues long. With 0 bases removed from V and 4 bases from J, the gap between germline ends came to 12 bases. From germline, CDR1 is LGHNA and CDR2 YSLEER.

This clone was counted only a few times. The V gene is TRBV7-9, the J gene TRBJ2-1, with D possibly TRBD1 on 6 matching bases. This CDR3 has 16 amino acids. The germline V gene has CDR1 SEHNR and CDR2 FQNEAQ (reference sequence). V was pared by 1 base and J by 6 bases, with 16 bases between. The CDR3: CASSLVDSKSLNEQFF. CDR3 DNA sequence: TGTGCCAGCAGCTTAGTGGACAGCAAATCACTCAATGAGCAGTTCTTC.

V and J are TRBV7-6 and TRBJ2-3; possible D gene TRBD1, 5 bases. Germline CDR1 SGHVS, CDR2 FNYEAQ. The CDR3 runs 15 residues. The V end was cut by 5 bases, the J end by 2 bases, with 14 bases between. The CDR3 sequence: CASSPQGLVTDTQYF. CDR3 nucleotide sequence: TGTGCCAGCAGCCCGCAGGGTTTAGTCACAGATACGCAGTATTTT.

The chain is built from TRBV5-4 and TRBJ1-6; the match to TRBD1 covers 7 bases. After removal of 2 bases from V and 11 bases from J, the junction contained 10 bases not matched to a gene. CDR1 is SGHNT and CDR2 is YYREEE in the germline V gene (reference sequence). CDR3 length equals 15 residues. The CDR3 reads CASSLQTGATTPLHF. In DNA, the CDR3 is TGTGCCAGCAGCTTACAAACAGGGGCGACGACACCCCTCCACTTT. Filled out from reference TRBV5-4 and TRBJ1-6, the complete variable domain reads ETGVTQSPTHLIKTRGQQVTLRCSSQSGHNTVSWYQQALGQGPQFIFQYYREEENGRGNFPPRFSGLQFPNYSSELNVNALELDDSALYLCASSLQTGATTPLHFGNGTRLTVT.

The V call is TRBV5-6, the J call TRBJ2-7; 8 bases fit TRBD1. V gave up 0 bases and J gave up 6 bases; unmatched junction bases: 5. Germline CDR1 SGHDT, CDR2 YYEEEE. This CDR3 contains 14 residues. The CDR3 sequence is CASSLGWTGSEQYF. The CDR3 nucleotides are TGTGCCAGCAGCTTGGGCTGGACAGGGAGCGAGCAGTACTTC.

The J gene is TRBJ2-7, the V gene TRBV7-2; 8 nucleotides match TRBD1. From germline, CDR1 is SGHTA and CDR2 FQGNSA. The ends lost 10 bases at V and 3 bases at J; junction bases unmatched: 11. This CDR3 is 14 amino acids long. As DNA, the CDR3 is TGTGCCACCCAGAGCCAGACAGGGGACTACGAGCAGTACTTC. Translated: CATQSQTGDYEQYF. Full variable domain (missing parts from reference TRBV7-2 and TRBJ2-7): GAGVSQSPSNKVTEKGKDVELRCDPISGHTALYWYRQSLGQGLEFLIYFQGNSAPDKSGLPSDRFSAERTGGSVSTLTIQRTQQEDSAVYLCATQSQTGDYEQYFGPGTRLTVT.

V and J are TRBV29-1 and TRBJ2-3; 16 nucleotides agree with TRBD2. Germline V gene data show CDR1 as SQVTM and CDR2 as ANQGSEA. The CDR3 has 15 residues. Trimming cost V 4 bases and J 4 bases; bases outside gene matches: 2. The DNA for the CDR3 is TGCAGCGTTGCCGGGACTAGCGGGGGGGCAGATACGCAGTATTTT. It codes for CSVAGTSGGADTQYF.

This clone is medium-sized. The chain combines TRBV27 with TRBJ1-5; maybe TRBD1 (6 bases). This CDR3 has 14 residues. Germline V gives CDR1 MNHEY, CDR2 SMNVEV (reference sequence). V was shortened by 5 bases and J by 6 bases, with 14 bases between the two germline ends. The CDR3 DNA follows: TGTGCCAGCAGTGAAACAGGGTTGGGTCAGCCCCAGCATTTT. It is translated as CASSETGLGQPQHF.